Presented here are 28 T cell receptor beta chains from one specimen sequenced in a study of technical replicates of blood from a few donors. Repertoires were generated with immunoSEQ multiplex PCR, while TCRdb's copy carries only in-frame clones and drops some. In the table there are about 85,000 clones, around 94% of which are singletons. The specimen was T cells isolated from PBMCs. The receptor source for this set is a human donor in good health.

The J gene is TRBJ1-6, the V gene TRBV7-9; the match to TRBD1 covers 8 bases. CDR1 and CDR2 (germline): SEHNR, FQNEAQ (reference sequence). The CDR3 sequence is 15 residues long. The junction had 6 bases not matched to a gene; V was cut back by 1 base and J by 10 bases. The CDR3 loop is CASSLVSGGLSPLHF. The CDR3 DNA reads as TGTGCCAGCAGCTTAGTATCAGGGGGCTTGTCACCCCTCCACTTT.

The chain links TRBV5-4 to TRBJ1-2, with TRBD1 as a possible D gene (5 bases). The CDR3 loop spans 14 amino acids. Germline CDR1 reads SGHNT; CDR2 reads YYREEE (reference sequence). Trimming shortened V by 0 bases and J by 6 bases, and 12 bases separated the two germline ends. The DNA of the CDR3 is TGTGCCAGCAGCTTGGCAGGGTCTCCTAATGGCTACACCTTC. It encodes CASSLAGSPNGYTF.

The rearrangement joins TRBV20-1 to TRBJ1-1; D gene uncertain. Trimming removed 0 bases at V and 8 bases at J, with 7 bases between. The CDR3 extends over 11 amino acids. Germline V gene lookup returns CDR1 DFQATT and CDR2 SNEGSKA (reference sequence). The DNA for the CDR3 is TGCAGTGCTAGAGATGTCAGAGAAGCTTTCTTT. It codes for CSARDVREAFF.

The rearrangement links TRBV6-1 to TRBJ1-5; tentative D call: TRBD1 (6 bases). With 5 bases removed from V and 4 bases from J, the gap between germline ends came to 12 bases. The CDR3 has 14 amino acids. From germline, CDR1 is MNHNS and CDR2 SASEGT. CDR3 in amino acids: CASSRSTGNQPQHF. The CDR3 region has the DNA TGTGCCAGCAGTCGATCGACAGGAAATCAGCCCCAGCATTTT.

The V gene is TRBV6-5, the J gene TRBJ1-1; maybe TRBD1 (5 bases). There are 16 residues in the CDR3. Germline V gene lookup returns CDR1 MNHEY and CDR2 SVGAGI. V was cut by 4 bases and J by 6 bases, with 21 bases left in between. Written as DNA, the CDR3 is TGTGCCAGCAGTTCCTTACGAACAGGAGGGAAAGCTGAAGCTTTCTTT. This translates into CASSSLRTGGKAEAFF.

The chain carries TRBV7-2 and TRBJ1-2, with 8 bases that match TRBD1. Germline lookup yields CDR1 SGHTA and CDR2 FQGNSA. The CDR3 spans 16 residues. With V trimmed by 5 bases and J by 8 bases, 16 bases remained unmatched. This CDR3 is CASSLDRGTGLRGYTF. The CDR3 DNA reads TGTGCCAGCAGCCTAGATAGGGGGACAGGCCTGAGGGGCTACACCTTC.

This chain uses TRBV10-3 with TRBJ2-2; 8 nucleotides line up with TRBD2. Germline lookup yields CDR1 ENHRY and CDR2 SYGVKD. Unmatched junction bases numbered 4, after V lost 3 bases and J lost 4 bases. The CDR3 has 15 residues. The CDR3 sequence: CAISDSGIITGELFF. The CDR3 nucleotides are TGTGCCATCAGTGATAGCGGGATTATCACCGGGGAGCTGTTTTTT.

The chain links TRBV6-1 to TRBJ1-6, with TRBD1 matching 8 bases. The CDR3 length is 14 residues. Germline V CDR1 and CDR2: MNHNS, SASEGT. With V trimmed by 6 bases and J by 9 bases, 7 bases remained unmatched. CDR3 sequence (DNA): TGTGCCAGCAGCGAGGACAGGGTGACTTCACCCCTCCACTTT. Protein product: CASSEDRVTSPLHF.

This chain links TRBV12-5 with TRBJ2-5; TRBD2 matches at 10 bases. V lost 1 base to trimming and J lost 4 bases; unmatched junction nucleotides: 6. Looked up from germline, CDR1 is LGHNT and CDR2 is FRNRAP. The CDR3 totals 16 residues. The DNA for the CDR3 is TGTGCTAGTGGTTTGGCTCTGGGACTAGCGAGAGAGACCCAGTACTTC. Its protein product is CASGLALGLARETQYF.

This sequence joins TRBV7-9 and TRBJ1-6, with a weak D call TRBD1 (6 bases). Trimming took 1 base from V and 6 from J, leaving 10 bases between them. The CDR3 loop spans 15 amino acids. Germline V gene data show CDR1 as SEHNR and CDR2 as FQNEAQ (reference sequence). The CDR3 coding sequence is TGTGCCAGCAGCTTAGGACGAGGGGGTAATTCACCCCTCCACTTT. It encodes CASSLGRGGNSPLHF.

This rearrangement joins TRBV5-1 to TRBJ2-2, with a tentative D call TRBD1 (6 bases). The ends were cut back, 3 bases at V and 0 bases at J, with 15 bases in the middle. This CDR3 has 17 amino acids. Germline V gene sequence: CDR1 SGHRS, CDR2 YFSETQ. CDR3 DNA: TGCGCCAGCAGCTCCCCGACAGGACGGTCGAACACCGGGGAGCTGTTTTTT. Its protein product is CASSSPTGRSNTGELFF.

This rearrangement joins TRBV7-2 to TRBJ1-4, with TRBD1 identical over 7 bases. The CDR3 has 14 amino acids. V trimming: 5 bases; J trimming: 8 bases; junction bases outside the gene matches: 8. Looked up from germline, CDR1 is SGHTA and CDR2 is FQGNSA. DNA of the CDR3: TGTGCCAGCAGCCAAAAGGCAGGGGGGGAAAAACTGTTTTTT. It codes for CASSQKAGGEKLFF. The full variable domain, its missing parts supplied by reference TRBV7-2 and TRBJ1-4, is GAGVSQSPSNKVTEKGKDVELRCDPISGHTALYWYRQSLGQGLEFLIYFQGNSAPDKSGLPSDRFSAERTGGSVSTLTIQRTQQEDSAVYLCASSQKAGGEKLFFGSGTQLSVL.

The gene calls are TRBV5-4 and TRBJ2-1, with D maybe TRBD1 (6 bases). Germline CDR1 and CDR2: SGHNT and YYREEE (reference sequence). Trimming took 0 bases from V and 6 from J, leaving 13 bases between them. This CDR3 comprises 15 residues. CDR3 residues: CASSLGNRDINEQFF. The CDR3 DNA reads TGTGCCAGCAGCTTGGGCAACCGGGACATCAATGAGCAGTTCTTC.

This chain links TRBV19 with TRBJ2-7, with 11 positions matching TRBD1. This CDR3 is 16 amino acids long. Germline V gene data show CDR1 as LNHDA and CDR2 as SQIVND (reference sequence). V dropped 1 base and J dropped 2; count of bases not matched to a gene: 4. In DNA, the CDR3 is TGTGCCAGTAGTATAGTACGGACAGGGGGCGCCTACGAGCAGTACTTC. Its protein product is CASSIVRTGGAYEQYF.

This chain connects TRBV25-1 to TRBJ2-1, with 7 bases identical to TRBD1. This CDR3 is built from 11 residues. J was trimmed by 15 bases and V by 6 bases; bases with no gene match: 8. Germline-derived CDR1 and CDR2 are MGHDK and SYGVNS. CDR3 in amino acids: CASRDRQGPFF. CDR3 coding DNA: TGTGCCAGCAGGGACCGACAGGGTCCGTTCTTC.

The chain is built from TRBV7-2 and TRBJ2-7; a weak D match, TRBD2 (6 bases). This CDR3 contains 17 residues. Per the germline V gene, CDR1 is SGHTA and CDR2 is FQGNSA. The V end was cut by 1 base, the J end by 0 bases, with 16 bases between. CDR3: CASSLGEAGPRSYEQYF. The CDR3 nucleotides are TGTGCCAGCAGCTTAGGGGAAGCGGGTCCCCGCTCCTACGAGCAGTACTTC.

In its sample, this clone was seen once. V is TRBV19 and J is TRBJ1-1, with D perhaps matching TRBD1 (6 bases). The CDR3 has 15 residues. Germline CDR1 reads LNHDA; CDR2 reads SQIVND (reference sequence). Trimming cost V 5 bases and J 0 bases, with 13 bases left between them. In DNA form, the CDR3 reads TGTGCCAGTAGTTTAACTGGACAGCTGAACACTGAAGCTTTCTTT. It encodes CASSLTGQLNTEAFF.

CDR3: CASSVPSGGYGAGELFF. The CDR3, as DNA: TGTGCCAGCAGTGTTCCGTCAGGGGGCTACGGAGCCGGGGAGCTGTTTTTT. The V gene is TRBV6-1, the J gene TRBJ2-2; TRBD1 agrees at 8 bases. J was trimmed by 6 bases and V by 4 bases; bases with no gene match: 13. Germline V gene sequence: CDR1 MNHNS, CDR2 SASEGT. The CDR3 covers 17 residues.

This rearrangement joins TRBV19 to TRBJ1-4; D is possibly TRBD1 (5 bases). V lost 4 bases and J 8 bases, leaving 14 bases between the germline ends. There are 14 residues in the CDR3. Germline assignment: CDR1 LNHDA and CDR2 SQIVND (reference sequence). CDR3 sequence: CASSTQQVSEKLFF. The CDR3 DNA is TGTGCCAGTAGTACTCAACAGGTGTCCGAAAAACTGTTTTTT.

The rearrangement links TRBV29-1 to TRBJ1-2, with TRBD1 as a possible D gene (5 bases). CDR3 size: 15 residues. Trimming pared 0 bases from V and 4 bases from J, leaving 15 bases between. Per the germline V gene, CDR1 is SQVTM and CDR2 is ANQGSEA. CDR3 in amino acids: CSVEDRRGVGYGYTF. The CDR3 DNA follows: TGCAGCGTTGAAGATCGGCGGGGGGTGGGCTATGGCTACACCTTC.

The chain couples TRBV4-1 to TRBJ2-7, with D unresolved. CDR1 is MGHRA and CDR2 is YSYEKL in the germline V gene. The V gene lost 0 bases and the J gene lost 3 bases, with 6 bases spanning the gap. This CDR3 has 13 amino acids. The CDR3 bases are TGCGCCAGCAGCCAAGACAGGTTCTACGAGCAGTACTTC. Translated: CASSQDRFYEQYF.

V gene TRBV18 combines with J gene TRBJ2-1; no clear D gene. V lost 2 bases to trimming and J lost 6 bases, with 8 bases between them. Germline V gene lookup returns CDR1 KGHSH and CDR2 LQKENI. The CDR3 consists of 13 residues. In DNA, the CDR3 is TGTGCCAGCTCACCAGAGCCAATCAATGAGCAGTTCTTC. Encoded protein: CASSPEPINEQFF.

The V gene is TRBV6-5, the J gene TRBJ1-5, with D maybe TRBD1 (6 bases). The germline V and J ends were trimmed by 5 bases and 3 bases, with 8 bases remaining between them. Per the germline V gene, CDR1 is MNHEY and CDR2 is SVGAGI. There are 13 residues in the CDR3. The CDR3 coding sequence is TGTGCCAGCAGTGGACAGCACAATCAGCCCCAGCATTTT. Its protein product is CASSGQHNQPQHF.

The CDR3 loop reads CASSRTGVYEQYF. In nucleotides, the CDR3 is TGTGCCAGCAGCCGGACAGGGGTATACGAGCAGTACTTC. This rearrangement joins TRBV6-5 to TRBJ2-7, with 9 nucleotides matching TRBD1. In germline, CDR1 is MNHEY, CDR2 SVGAGI. V was pared by 6 bases and J by 4 bases, with 4 bases of the junction left unmatched. The CDR3 consists of 13 residues.

With respect to this clone: At the DNA level, this CDR3 is encoded by other sequences in the same sample as well. This chain links TRBV7-9 with TRBJ2-7; possible D gene TRBD1, 6 bases. Trimming pared 5 bases from V and 3 bases from J, leaving 11 bases between. The V gene's germline CDR1 is SEHNR and CDR2 FQNEAQ (reference sequence). There are 13 residues in the CDR3. DNA for the CDR3: TGTGCCAGCAGCGGCAGGGGTAGCTACGAGCAGTACTTC. This translates into CASSGRGSYEQYF.

V gene TRBV7-6 combines with J gene TRBJ1-1; TRBD1 agrees at 8 bases. The CDR3 loop spans 14 amino acids. J lost 4 bases, V lost 4 bases, and 5 bases had no gene match. Germline assignment: CDR1 SGHVS and CDR2 FNYEAQ. DNA for the CDR3: TGTGCCAGCAGCTCGGGACAGGTGGGCACTGAAGCTTTCTTT. This sequence encodes CASSSGQVGTEAFF.

The gene calls are TRBV28 and TRBJ2-1, with 8 bases identical to TRBD2. Germline V gene data show CDR1 as MDHEN and CDR2 as SYDVKM. Trimming took 5 bases from V and 8 from J; bases not matched to a gene: 8. CDR3 length: 14 residues. CDR3 DNA sequence: TGTGCCAGCAGTGGAACGGGAGGGTCTGATGAGCAGTTCTTC. Translating gives CASSGTGGSDEQFF.

The rearrangement links TRBV6-1 to TRBJ1-1; 8 positions agree with TRBD1. Germline V lookup: CDR1 MNHNS, CDR2 SASEGT. CDR3 size: 15 residues. J lost 3 bases, V lost 4 bases, and 7 bases had no gene match. Here the CDR3 DNA reads TGTGCCAGCAGTGTATCAGGGGGCCCCTACACTGAAGCTTTCTTT. Its translation is CASSVSGGPYTEAFF.